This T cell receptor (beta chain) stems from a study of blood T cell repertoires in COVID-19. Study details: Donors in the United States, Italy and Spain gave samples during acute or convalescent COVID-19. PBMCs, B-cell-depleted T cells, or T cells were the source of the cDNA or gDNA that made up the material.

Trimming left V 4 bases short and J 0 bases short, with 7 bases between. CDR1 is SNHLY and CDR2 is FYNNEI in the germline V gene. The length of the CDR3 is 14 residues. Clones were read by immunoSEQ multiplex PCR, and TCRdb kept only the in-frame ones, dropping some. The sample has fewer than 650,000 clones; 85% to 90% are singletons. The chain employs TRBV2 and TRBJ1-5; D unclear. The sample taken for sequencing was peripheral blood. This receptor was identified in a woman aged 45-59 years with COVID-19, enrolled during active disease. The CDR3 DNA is TGTGCCAGCAGTGTTAGCAATAGCAATCAGCCCCAGCATTTT. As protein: CASSVSNSNQPQHF.